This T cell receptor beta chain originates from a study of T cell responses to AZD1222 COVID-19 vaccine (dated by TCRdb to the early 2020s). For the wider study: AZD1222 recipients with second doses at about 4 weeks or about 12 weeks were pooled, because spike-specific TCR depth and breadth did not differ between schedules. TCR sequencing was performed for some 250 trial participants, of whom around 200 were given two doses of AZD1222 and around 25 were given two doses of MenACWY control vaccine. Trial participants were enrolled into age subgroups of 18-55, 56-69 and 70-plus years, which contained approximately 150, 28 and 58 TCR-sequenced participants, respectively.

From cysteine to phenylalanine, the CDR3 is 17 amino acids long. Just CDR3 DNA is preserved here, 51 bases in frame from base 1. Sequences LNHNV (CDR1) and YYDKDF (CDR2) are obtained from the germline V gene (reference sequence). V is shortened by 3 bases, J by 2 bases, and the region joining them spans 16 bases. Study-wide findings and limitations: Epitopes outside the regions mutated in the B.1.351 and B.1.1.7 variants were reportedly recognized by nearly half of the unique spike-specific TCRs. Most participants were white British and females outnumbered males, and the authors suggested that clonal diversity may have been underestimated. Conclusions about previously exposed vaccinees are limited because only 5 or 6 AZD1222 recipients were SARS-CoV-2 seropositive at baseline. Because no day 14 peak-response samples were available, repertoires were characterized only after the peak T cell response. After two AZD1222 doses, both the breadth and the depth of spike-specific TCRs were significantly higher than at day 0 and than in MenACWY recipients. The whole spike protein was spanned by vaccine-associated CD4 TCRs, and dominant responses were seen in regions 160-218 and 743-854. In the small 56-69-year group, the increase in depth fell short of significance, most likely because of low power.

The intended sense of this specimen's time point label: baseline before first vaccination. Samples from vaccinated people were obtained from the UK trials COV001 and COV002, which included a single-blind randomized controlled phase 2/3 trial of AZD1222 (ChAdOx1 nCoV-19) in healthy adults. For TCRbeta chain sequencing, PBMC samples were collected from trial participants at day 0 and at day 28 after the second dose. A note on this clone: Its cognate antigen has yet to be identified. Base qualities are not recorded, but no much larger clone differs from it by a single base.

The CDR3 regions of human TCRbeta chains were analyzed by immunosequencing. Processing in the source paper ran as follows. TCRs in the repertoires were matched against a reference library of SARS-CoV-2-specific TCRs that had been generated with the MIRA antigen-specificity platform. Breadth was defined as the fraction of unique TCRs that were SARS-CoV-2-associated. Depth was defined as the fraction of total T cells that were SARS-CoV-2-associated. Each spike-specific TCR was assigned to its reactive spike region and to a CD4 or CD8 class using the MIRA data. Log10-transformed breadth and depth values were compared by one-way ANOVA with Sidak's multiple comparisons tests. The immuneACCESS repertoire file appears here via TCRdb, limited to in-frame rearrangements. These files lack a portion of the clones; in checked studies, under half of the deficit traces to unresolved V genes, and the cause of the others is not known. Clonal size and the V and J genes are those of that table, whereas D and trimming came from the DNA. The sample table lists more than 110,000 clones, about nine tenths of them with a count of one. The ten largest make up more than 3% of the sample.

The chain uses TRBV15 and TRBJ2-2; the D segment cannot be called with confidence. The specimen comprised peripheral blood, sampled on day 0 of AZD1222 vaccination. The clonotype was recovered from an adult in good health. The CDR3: CATSSPGSWINTGELFF. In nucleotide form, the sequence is TGTGCCACCAGCAGTCCCGGCTCTTGGATCAACACCGGGGAGCTGTTTTTT.